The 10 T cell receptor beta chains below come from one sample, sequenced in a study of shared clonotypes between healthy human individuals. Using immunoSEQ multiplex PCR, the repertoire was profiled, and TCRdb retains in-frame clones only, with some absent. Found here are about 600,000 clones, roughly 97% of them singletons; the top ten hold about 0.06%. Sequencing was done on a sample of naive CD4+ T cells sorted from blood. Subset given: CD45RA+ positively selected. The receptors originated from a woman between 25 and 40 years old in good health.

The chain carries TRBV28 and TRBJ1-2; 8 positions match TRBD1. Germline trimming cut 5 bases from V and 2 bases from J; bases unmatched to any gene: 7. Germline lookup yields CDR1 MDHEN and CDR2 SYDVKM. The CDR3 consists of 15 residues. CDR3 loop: CASSTDRGSNYGYTF. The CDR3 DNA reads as TGTGCCAGCAGTACCGACAGGGGATCCAACTATGGCTACACCTTC.

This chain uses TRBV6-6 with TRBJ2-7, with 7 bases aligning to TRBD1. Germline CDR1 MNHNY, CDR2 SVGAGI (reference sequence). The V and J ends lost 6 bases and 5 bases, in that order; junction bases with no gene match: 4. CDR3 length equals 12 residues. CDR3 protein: CASRPDRNEQYF. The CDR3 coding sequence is TGTGCCAGCAGGCCGGACAGGAACGAGCAGTACTTC.

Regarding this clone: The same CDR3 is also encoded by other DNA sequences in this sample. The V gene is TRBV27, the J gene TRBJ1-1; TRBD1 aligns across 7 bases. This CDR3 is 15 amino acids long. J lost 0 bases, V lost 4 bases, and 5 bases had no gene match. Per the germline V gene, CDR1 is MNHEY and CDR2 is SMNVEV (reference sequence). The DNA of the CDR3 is TGTGCCAGCAGTTCCCGCCAGGGGGTGAACACTGAAGCTTTCTTT. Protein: CASSSRQGVNTEAFF.

CDR3 DNA: TGTGCCAGCAGTTTAAAACAGGCCACAGATACGCAGTATTTT. Amino acids: CASSLKQATDTQYF. The V call is TRBV28, the J call TRBJ2-3; D may be TRBD1 (5 bases). CDR1 and CDR2 (germline): MDHEN, SYDVKM. V lost 2 bases and J 2 bases, leaving 8 bases between the germline ends. This CDR3 comprises 14 residues.

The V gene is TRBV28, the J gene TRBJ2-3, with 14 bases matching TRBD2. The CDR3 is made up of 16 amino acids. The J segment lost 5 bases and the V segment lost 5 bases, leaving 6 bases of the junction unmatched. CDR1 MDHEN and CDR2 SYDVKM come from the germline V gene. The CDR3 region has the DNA TGTGCCAGCAGTCCGACGGGACTAGCGGGAGTAGATACGCAGTATTTT. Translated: CASSPTGLAGVDTQYF. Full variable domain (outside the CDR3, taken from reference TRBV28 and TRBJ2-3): DVKVTQSSRYLVKRTGEKVFLECVQDMDHENMFWYRQDPGLGLRLIYFSYDVKMKEKGDIPEGYSVSREKKERFSLILESASTNQTSMYLCASSPTGLAGVDTQYFGPGTRLTVL.

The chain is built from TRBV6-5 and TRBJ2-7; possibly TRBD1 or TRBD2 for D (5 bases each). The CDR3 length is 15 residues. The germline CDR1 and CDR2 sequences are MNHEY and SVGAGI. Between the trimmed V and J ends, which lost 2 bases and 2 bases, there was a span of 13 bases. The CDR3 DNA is TGTGCCAGCAGTTACGCCCGGGGCACAACCTACGAGCAGTACTTC. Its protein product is CASSYARGTTYEQYF.

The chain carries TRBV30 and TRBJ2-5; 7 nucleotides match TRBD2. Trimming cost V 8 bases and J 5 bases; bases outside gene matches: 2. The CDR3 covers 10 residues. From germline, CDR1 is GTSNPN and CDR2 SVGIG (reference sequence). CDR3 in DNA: TGTGCCCAGGGAGGGGAGACCCAGTACTTC. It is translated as CAQGGETQYF.

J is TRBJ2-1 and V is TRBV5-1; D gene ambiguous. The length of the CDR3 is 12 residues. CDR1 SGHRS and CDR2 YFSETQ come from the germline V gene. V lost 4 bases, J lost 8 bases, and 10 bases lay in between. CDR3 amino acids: CASSLGYHEQFF. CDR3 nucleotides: TGCGCCAGCAGCCTGGGGTACCATGAGCAGTTCTTC.

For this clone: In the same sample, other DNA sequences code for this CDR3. In DNA form, the CDR3 reads TGCAGTGCTCGGGGGAACACTGAAGCTTTCTTT. This codes for CSARGNTEAFF. The chain recombines TRBV20-1 with TRBJ1-1; D uncertain. The CDR3 runs to 11 residues. From germline, CDR1 is DFQATT and CDR2 SNEGSKA (reference sequence). Trimming shortened V by 5 bases and J by 1 base, and 5 bases separated the two germline ends.

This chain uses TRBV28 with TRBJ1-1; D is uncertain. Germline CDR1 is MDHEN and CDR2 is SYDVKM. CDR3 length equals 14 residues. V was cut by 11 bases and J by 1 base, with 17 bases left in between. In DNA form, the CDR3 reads TGTGCCGGCCGGCCGGGGTCGGAGAACACTGAAGCTTTCTTT. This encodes CAGRPGSENTEAFF.